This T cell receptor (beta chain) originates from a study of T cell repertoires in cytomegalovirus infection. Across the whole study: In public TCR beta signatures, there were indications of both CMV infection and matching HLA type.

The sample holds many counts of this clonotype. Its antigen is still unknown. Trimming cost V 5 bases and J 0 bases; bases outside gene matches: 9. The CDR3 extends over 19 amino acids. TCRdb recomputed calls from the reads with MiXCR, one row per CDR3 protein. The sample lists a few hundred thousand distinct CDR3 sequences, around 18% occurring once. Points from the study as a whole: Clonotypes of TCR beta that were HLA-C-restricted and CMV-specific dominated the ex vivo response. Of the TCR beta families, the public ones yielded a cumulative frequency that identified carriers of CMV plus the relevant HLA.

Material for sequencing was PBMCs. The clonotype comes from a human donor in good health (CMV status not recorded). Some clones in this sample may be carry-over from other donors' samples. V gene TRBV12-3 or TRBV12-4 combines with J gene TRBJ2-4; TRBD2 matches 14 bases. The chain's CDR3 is CASSPPGLAGVRAKNIQYF. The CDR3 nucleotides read TGTGCCAGCAGTCCCCCGGGACTAGCGGGAGTGAGAGCCAAAAACATTCAGTACTTC.